The T cell receptor beta chain described here comes from a study of OX40 agonist ivuxolimab in advanced cancers. Study overall: Patients assigned to dose escalation were diagnosed with hepatocellular carcinoma, melanoma, renal cell or head and neck cancer. Three patients showed partial responses: one hepatocellular carcinoma and two cutaneous melanoma cases. Study-wide points: Low levels of normalized T-cell clonal expansion also appeared in some nonresponders. The antigen specificity of the peripheral T cells (those that were expanded) was not determined.

Concerning this clone: Its target is unknown.

The CDR3 sequence is 14 residues long. The V gene's germline CDR1 is KGHSH and CDR2 LQKENI. Trimming removed 2 bases at V and 6 bases at J, with 14 bases between. The data were produced by immunoSEQ multiplex PCR, yet TCRdb's version contains in-frame clones alone and is incomplete. The sample contains more than 20,000 clones, roughly 77% of which appear only once. Sequencing used CD4+ or CD8+ T cells sorted from blood, obtained in a trial of the OX40 agonist ivuxolimab. The source is an adult with an advanced solid tumor such as melanoma, head and neck, liver or kidney cancer. The chain combines TRBV18 with TRBJ2-7; tentatively, D is TRBD2 (6 bases). For the CDR3, the DNA is TGTGCCAGCTCACCAGCTCCTCCCGGGAGCGAGCAGTACTTC. This translates into CASSPAPPGSEQYF.